This TCR beta chain derives from a study of T cell changes during pregnancy in multiple sclerosis. Sequencing was performed with immunoSEQ multiplex PCR; in TCRdb, only in-frame clones are kept and a portion is missing. The sample carries 55,000 to 70,000 clones, 75% to 90% recorded once. Germline V CDR1 and CDR2: LNHDA, SQIVND (reference sequence). The CDR3 is 17 residues long. V shed 3 bases and J 2 bases; nucleotides not matched to a gene: 6. The source is a female donor with multiple sclerosis, enrolled in a pregnancy study. The V and J genes are TRBV19 and TRBJ2-2, with 10 bases fitting TRBD1. The source was CD4+ T cells from peripheral blood mononuclear cells, collected in the third trimester of pregnancy. CDR3 in DNA: TGTGCCAGTAGTATCTTCGCGACAGGGGGCAACACCGGGGAGCTGTTTTTT. Its translation: CASSIFATGGNTGELFF.